Shown below are 28 T cell receptor beta chains from a single sample sequenced in a study of CD8+CD57+ T cells in acquired aplastic anemia. Investigators profiled TCR beta VDJ and CDR3 from genomic DNA template. TCRdb independently ran MiXCR on the reads; one entry per CDR3 protein. Among about 160,000 distinct CDR3 sequences listed, approximately 44% were seen once. Sequencing input: sorted CD4+, CD8+, or CD8+CD57+ T cells (not recorded which) from PBMCs. The receptors derive from a human donor in good health.

On this clonotype: This CDR3 is missing its conserved last phenylalanine or tryptophan, likely due to a read error. The CDR3 nucleotides read TGTGCCAGCAGTCAACGACAGGGGGAACAGCCCCAGCATTAT. As protein: CASSQRQGEQPQHY. This chain uses TRBV12-3 or TRBV12-4 with TRBJ1-5; 9 nucleotides agree with TRBD1. Unmatched junction bases numbered 6, after V lost 5 bases and J lost 7 bases. The CDR3 has 14 amino acids.

This clonotype came up many times. The rearrangement uses TRBV20-1 and TRBJ2-1; the match to TRBD2 covers 8 bases. Trimming cost V 5 bases and J 7 bases; bases outside gene matches: 10. The CDR3 runs 14 residues. Germline CDR1 and CDR2: DFQATT and SNEGSKA (reference sequence). The CDR3 DNA follows: TGCAGTGCTTTTAACACGGGGGGGTCTAATGAGCAGTTCTTC. Translation gives CSAFNTGGSNEQFF.

The chain combines TRBV25-1 with TRBJ2-7, with D unclear. CDR3 size: 12 residues. Per germline, CDR1 MGHDK and CDR2 SYGVNS. Trimming shortened V by 3 bases and J by 3 bases, and 6 bases separated the two germline ends. The CDR3 is CASSDRFYEQYF. The CDR3 bases are TGTGCCAGCAGTGACAGATTCTACGAGCAGTACTTC.

On this clonotype: A read error is possible here, since a much larger clone lies one base away. The V gene is TRBV24-1, the J gene TRBJ2-5; 12 positions match TRBD1. CDR1 is KGHDR and CDR2 is SFDVKD in the germline V gene. The CDR3 runs to 15 residues. CDR3 sequence: CASTLGTGGQETRYF. The CDR3, as DNA: TGTGCCAGCACATTAGGGACAGGGGGCCAAGAGACCCGGTACTTC.

The chain combines TRBV20-1 with TRBJ2-1; 9 nucleotides line up with TRBD2. The V segment lost 0 bases and the J segment 10 bases; nucleotides outside the gene matches: 7. Germline CDR1 reads DFQATT; CDR2 reads SNEGSKA (reference sequence). The CDR3 covers 14 residues. The CDR3 loop reads CSARDSGRDGEQFF. Here the CDR3 DNA reads TGCAGTGCTAGAGATAGCGGGAGAGACGGAGAGCAGTTCTTC.

The chain combines TRBV20-1 with TRBJ2-1; D perhaps matches TRBD2 (6 bases). Germline V gene lookup returns CDR1 DFQATT and CDR2 SNEGSKA (reference sequence). V lost 1 base to trimming and J lost 0 bases, with 13 bases between them. The CDR3 contains 16 residues. CDR3 DNA sequence: TGCAGTGCTAGAGCGGGTAGCGGAAGCTCCTACAATGAGCAGTTCTTC. It translates to CSARAGSGSSYNEQFF.

In this sample, this clonotype turned up many times. The rearrangement links TRBV2 to TRBJ2-5; no reliable D call. The V end was cut by 7 bases, the J end by 2 bases, with 8 bases between. This CDR3 region has 12 residues. The germline V gene has CDR1 SNHLY and CDR2 FYNNEI. The CDR3 nucleotides read TGTGCCAGCACGGCGAGACAAGAGACCCAGTACTTC. Translation gives CASTARQETQYF.

On this clonotype itself: A read error may explain this, as a much larger clone is one base away. This chain uses TRBV5-1 with TRBJ1-2; D may be TRBD1 (5 bases). In germline, CDR1 is SGHRS, CDR2 YFSETQ. The CDR3 is made up of 15 amino acids. Trimming left V 6 bases short and J 0 bases short, with 15 bases between. CDR3: CASTPGGEANYGYTF. CDR3 nucleotides: TGCGCCAGCACCCCGGGGGGGGAAGCTAACTATGGCTACACCTTC.

The rearrangement uses TRBV4-1 and TRBJ1-4; D ambiguous. Germline loops: CDR1 MGHRA, CDR2 YSYEKL. The CDR3 sequence is 12 residues long. V was trimmed by 3 bases and J by 8 bases, leaving 7 bases between them. The CDR3, as DNA: TGCGCCAGCAGCCACCCCTACGAAAAACTGTTTTTT. It yields the protein CASSHPYEKLFF.

The chain carries TRBV10-3 and TRBJ2-6; 9 nucleotides agree with TRBD1. Germline V CDR1 and CDR2: ENHRY, SYGVKD. The J segment lost 0 bases and the V segment lost 6 bases, leaving 6 bases of the junction unmatched. CDR3 length: 17 residues. The DNA for the CDR3 is TGTGCCATCAGATCCGGGACAGGGAACTCTGGGGCCAACGTCCTGACTTTC. Its protein product is CAIRSGTGNSGANVLTF.

This chain joins TRBV7-2 and TRBJ1-2, with 10 nucleotides matching TRBD1. Germline CDR1 reads SGHTA; CDR2 reads FQGNSA. This CDR3 has 14 residues. With V trimmed by 7 bases and J by 7 bases, 9 bases remained unmatched. The CDR3 DNA follows: TGTGCCAGCATCGGAAAGGGGACAGGGGCTGGCTACACCTTC. Translating gives CASIGKGTGAGYTF.

The chain uses TRBV5-1 and TRBJ2-3; TRBD2 is a possible D gene (8 bases). Germline CDR1 and CDR2: SGHRS and YFSETQ. The CDR3 is 15 residues long. The germline V and J ends were trimmed by 4 bases and 6 bases, with 18 bases remaining between them. CDR3: CASSPREGASDTQYF. CDR3 DNA sequence: TGCGCCAGCAGCCCTCGGGAGGGGGCGTCCGATACGCAGTATTTT.

As regards this clonotype: A much larger clone differs from this one at a single base, so this may be a read error. This CDR3 fails to terminate in the conserved phenylalanine or tryptophan, so it likely reflects a read error. The chain links TRBV6-1 to TRBJ1-1; no definite D call. With 4 bases removed from V and 7 bases from J, the gap between germline ends came to 10 bases. Germline lookup yields CDR1 MNHNS and CDR2 SASEGT. CDR3 size: 12 residues. CDR3 DNA sequence: TGTGCCAGCAGTGGTGTGACGGGTGAAGCTTTCCTT. This codes for CASSGVTGEAFL.

The chain carries TRBV10-3 and TRBJ2-7; TRBD1 is a possible D gene (6 bases). V lost 4 bases and J 4 bases, leaving 11 bases between the germline ends. This CDR3 comprises 13 residues. Germline V CDR1 and CDR2: ENHRY, SYGVKD. The CDR3 here is CAISATGLYEQYF. CDR3 DNA sequence: TGTGCCATCAGTGCGACAGGATTATACGAGCAGTACTTC.

In its sample, this clonotype was seen a few times. This rearrangement joins TRBV13 to TRBJ2-2; a weak D match, TRBD2 (6 bases). CDR1 and CDR2 (germline): PRHDT, FYEKMQ (reference sequence). The length of the CDR3 is 16 residues. V shed 11 bases and J shed 5 bases, with 24 bases lying between them. The CDR3 sequence is CAALRAGGRNTGELFF. In DNA, the CDR3 is TGTGCCGCCTTACGAGCTGGGGGGAGAAATACCGGGGAGCTGTTTTTT.

V is TRBV24-1 and J is TRBJ1-2, with TRBD1 matching 9 bases. The CDR3 consists of 13 residues. The V and J ends lost 7 bases and 8 bases, in that order; junction bases with no gene match: 7. Germline values: CDR1 KGHDR, CDR2 SFDVKD. The CDR3 here is CATSTGGAGGYTF. Here the CDR3 DNA reads TGTGCCACCAGCACAGGGGGCGCGGGGGGCTACACCTTC.

Ten or more counts support this clonotype. The chain carries TRBV19 and TRBJ2-3, with 9 bases fitting TRBD2. In germline, CDR1 is LNHDA, CDR2 SQIVND (reference sequence). V shed 2 bases, J shed 2 bases, and the junction held 11 bases outside the gene matches. This CDR3 region has 18 residues. The CDR3 nucleotides are TGTGCCAGTAGTATAAATCGGGTAGCGGGGGCCATCACAGATACGCAGTATTTT. Translating it yields CASSINRVAGAITDTQYF.

V and J are TRBV19 and TRBJ1-1; D is uncertain. The CDR3 runs 13 residues. With 4 bases removed from V and 4 bases from J, the gap between germline ends came to 10 bases. CDR1 and CDR2 (germline): LNHDA, SQIVND (reference sequence). The DNA for the CDR3 is TGTGCCAGTAGTACCGTACGGGGCACTGAAGCTTTCTTT. Amino acids: CASSTVRGTEAFF.

The V and J genes are TRBV20-1 and TRBJ1-2, with 10 bases identical to TRBD1. CDR1 and CDR2 from the germline V gene are DFQATT and SNEGSKA (reference sequence). The CDR3 covers 14 residues. Losses at the gene ends were 4 bases for V and 3 bases for J; bases not matched to a gene: 5. This CDR3 is CSAKTGGRDYGYTF. CDR3 DNA: TGCAGTGCTAAGACAGGGGGCAGAGACTATGGCTACACCTTC.

The chain recombines TRBV9 with TRBJ2-7; the D is unclear. CDR3 size: 13 residues. V gave up 9 bases and J gave up 6 bases, with 19 bases separating them. Germline CDR1 is SGDLS and CDR2 is YYNGEE. CDR3 in amino acids: CAISELPGLEQYF. The CDR3 coding sequence is TGTGCCATCAGTGAGTTACCGGGTCTCGAGCAGTACTTC.

To note about this clonotype: A much larger clonotype is one base distant, so this may be a read error. This chain joins TRBV4-2 and TRBJ2-7; no clear D. V was pared by 2 bases and J by 0 bases, with 5 bases between. Germline CDR1 and CDR2: LGHNA and YNFKEQ. The CDR3 is 13 amino acids. The CDR3 protein is CASSQRSSYEQYF. CDR3 DNA: TGTGCCAGCAGCCAAAGGAGCTCCTACGAGCAGTACTTC.

This clonotype has at least ten counts. DNA for the CDR3: TGTGCCAGCAGCCGCAGTGGGCAGGCTAATGAAAAACTGTTTTTT. Translated: CASSRSGQANEKLFF. The chain carries TRBV7-2 and TRBJ1-4; D is undetermined. Trimming shortened V by 5 bases and J by 3 bases, and 13 bases separated the two germline ends. Germline assignment: CDR1 SGHTA and CDR2 FQGNSA. CDR3 length: 15 amino acids.

The chain has TRBV15 and TRBJ2-7, with 8 nucleotides matching TRBD1. Germline V gene sequence: CDR1 LNHNV, CDR2 YYDKDF (reference sequence). V dropped 4 bases and J dropped 3; count of bases not matched to a gene: 5. CDR3 length: 14 residues. CDR3 sequence: CATSKGQVLYEQYF. As DNA, the CDR3 is TGTGCCACCAGCAAGGGACAGGTCCTCTACGAGCAGTACTTC.

The rearrangement links TRBV10-3 to TRBJ1-3; TRBD1 aligns across 9 bases. V dropped 6 bases and J dropped 9; count of bases not matched to a gene: 12. Per the germline V gene, CDR1 is ENHRY and CDR2 is SYGVKD. This CDR3 comprises 15 residues. The CDR3 nucleotides read TGTGCCATCAGACCTCTGCCGGGACAGGGAGGCACCATATATTTT. This encodes CAIRPLPGQGGTIYF.

The V gene is TRBV19, the J gene TRBJ2-3, with D possibly matching TRBD1 (6 bases). The CDR3 runs to 15 residues. CDR1 and CDR2 from the germline V gene are LNHDA and SQIVND (reference sequence). Trimming cost V 1 base and J 6 bases, with 14 bases left between them. CDR3 residues: CASSIVGGAGDTQYF. CDR3 sequence (DNA): TGTGCCAGTAGTATAGTTGGGGGCGCCGGTGATACGCAGTATTTT.

This chain connects TRBV15 to TRBJ2-5; 7 bases match TRBD2. The germline V gene has CDR1 LNHNV and CDR2 YYDKDF (reference sequence). The CDR3 runs to 13 residues. Losses at the gene ends were 9 bases for V and 5 bases for J; bases not matched to a gene: 9. Here the CDR3 DNA reads TGTGCCACTTCTTTGGGAGCGGGGGAGACCCAGTACTTC. Protein product: CATSLGAGETQYF.

As to this clonotype: A much more abundant neighbour one base away suggests this may be a read error. The V call is TRBV6-1, the J call TRBJ1-5, with D tentatively TRBD1 (6 bases). CDR3 length: 13 amino acids. Trimming cost V 7 bases and J 3 bases, with 10 bases left between them. The V gene's germline CDR1 is MNHNS and CDR2 SASEGT. CDR3 sequence (DNA): TGTGCCAGCATAGGACAGAACAATCAGCCCCAGCATTTT. Its protein product is CASIGQNNQPQHF.

This clonotype was seen many times. The rearrangement uses TRBV19 and TRBJ2-7; D gene ambiguous. There are 15 residues in the CDR3. The germline CDR1 and CDR2 sequences are LNHDA and SQIVND (reference sequence). V was shortened by 9 bases and J by 2 bases, with 20 bases between the two germline ends. The CDR3 region is CASRMSWMGTYEQYF. In DNA, the CDR3 is TGTGCCAGCCGCATGTCATGGATGGGGACCTACGAGCAGTACTTC.